A single sample is the source of the 16 T cell receptor beta chains below, sequenced in a study of T cell responses to AZD1222 COVID-19 vaccine. TCRdb keeps only in-frame clones here, not all; method: immunoSEQ multiplex PCR. Seen here are 150,000 to 200,000 clones, 80% to 90% observed once, and the top ten hold roughly 4.3%. The input for sequencing was peripheral blood, taken 28 days after the second dose of the MenACWY control vaccine. The receptors here all came from an adult who received the MenACWY meningococcal vaccine as a control.

The chain carries TRBV21-1 and TRBJ1-1; TRBD1, the table's D call, was not compared with the DNA. TRBV21-1 is designated a pseudogene. CDR3 length: 15 residues. CDR3 protein: CASSNESGPNTEAFF. DNA of the CDR3: TGTGCCAGCAGCAATGAGTCAGGGCCGAACACTGAAGCTTTCTTT.

V gene TRBV19 combines with J gene TRBJ2-5; the D gene is possibly TRBD2 (5 bases). The V gene lost 1 base and the J gene lost 7 bases, with 13 bases spanning the gap. Germline CDR1 reads LNHDA; CDR2 reads SQIVND (reference sequence). The length of the CDR3 is 14 residues. The CDR3 nucleotides read TGTGCCAGTAGTATAGTTCTGGGTGGGAGGACCCAGTACTTC. Translation gives CASSIVLGGRTQYF.

The rearrangement links TRBV5-1 to TRBJ2-6, with 9 nucleotides matching TRBD1. The J segment lost 8 bases and the V segment lost 4 bases, leaving 22 bases of the junction unmatched. There are 20 residues in the CDR3. The V gene's germline CDR1 is SGHRS and CDR2 YFSETQ. In DNA, the CDR3 is TGCGCCAGCAGCCCACTTTGGAGCGCGACAGGGGGAGTGCTCCCCAACGTCCTGACTTTC. Residues: CASSPLWSATGGVLPNVLTF.

This sequence joins TRBV7-2 and TRBJ2-3; no reliable D call. V lost 2 bases and J 8 bases, leaving 11 bases between the germline ends. The CDR3 runs to 13 residues. CDR1 is SGHTA and CDR2 is FQGNSA in the germline V gene. The CDR3 bases are TGTGCCAGCAGCTTATCCTCGGCGGTTACGCAGTATTTT. Translation: CASSLSSAVTQYF.

The chain links TRBV2 to TRBJ1-5, with a weak D call TRBD1 (6 bases). CDR1 and CDR2 (germline): SNHLY, FYNNEI. The CDR3 covers 14 residues. V was pared by 2 bases and J by 5 bases, with 10 bases between. In DNA, the CDR3 is TGTGCCAGCAGTGAACAGGGGACTCATCAGCCCCAGCATTTT. Translation gives CASSEQGTHQPQHF.

This chain joins TRBV27 and TRBJ2-7; D gene ambiguous. Germline V CDR1 and CDR2: MNHEY, SMNVEV (reference sequence). Trimming pared 10 bases from V and 4 bases from J, leaving 8 bases between. The CDR3 has 10 amino acids. CDR3: CANNGYEQYF. DNA for the CDR3: TGTGCCAACAACGGATACGAGCAGTACTTC.

The chain couples TRBV21-1 to TRBJ1-5. TRBV21-1 is reported as a pseudogene. The CDR3 is made up of 15 amino acids. The CDR3 reads CASSTPRISYQPQHF. The DNA of the CDR3 is TGTGCCAGCAGCACCCCCCGGATCAGTTATCAGCCCCAGCATTTT.

V and J are TRBV6-5 and TRBJ1-5; possible D gene TRBD1, 6 bases. Germline V lookup: CDR1 MNHEY, CDR2 SVGAGI. The CDR3 covers 14 residues. The ends were cut back, 6 bases at V and 2 bases at J, with 11 bases in the middle. Here the CDR3 DNA reads TGTGCCAGCAGACAACAGGGTGGCAATCAGCCCCAGCATTTT. Protein product: CASRQQGGNQPQHF.

V gene TRBV28 combines with J gene TRBJ2-7, with D maybe TRBD1 (5 bases). Germline lookup yields CDR1 MDHEN and CDR2 SYDVKM. The CDR3 covers 12 residues. The V gene lost 10 bases and the J gene lost 6 bases, with 16 bases spanning the gap. CDR3 DNA sequence: TGTGCCACCAAGGGGCAGGAACTCGAGCAGTACTTC. It translates to CATKGQELEQYF.

The CDR3 protein is CASSTREGAQETQYF. CDR3 DNA sequence: TGTGCCAGCAGCACGCGGGAGGGGGCCCAAGAGACCCAGTACTTC. The genes are TRBV5-4 and TRBJ2-5, with 9 nucleotides matching TRBD2. Unmatched junction bases numbered 5, after V lost 4 bases and J lost 1 base. The CDR3 runs 15 residues. Germline CDR1 reads SGHNT; CDR2 reads YYREEE (reference sequence).

The V and J genes are TRBV28 and TRBJ1-4; D unclear. V gave up 3 bases and J gave up 4 bases, with 9 bases separating them. The germline V gene has CDR1 MDHEN and CDR2 SYDVKM. CDR3 length: 14 residues. CDR3 sequence reads: CASSFGELNEKLFF. CDR3 nucleotides: TGTGCCAGCAGTTTTGGGGAACTTAATGAAAAACTGTTTTTT.

This chain links TRBV19 with TRBJ2-7; D is perhaps TRBD1 or TRBD2 (5 bases each). V lost 11 bases and J 1 base, leaving 15 bases between the germline ends. Germline V CDR1 and CDR2: LNHDA, SQIVND (reference sequence). CDR3 length equals 13 residues. The CDR3 coding sequence is TGTGCCTCCCTCAGGGAGAGGTCCTACGAGCAGTACTTC. This gives the protein CASLRERSYEQYF.

This clone was picked up one time. The gene calls are TRBV6-5 and TRBJ1-1; a weak D match, TRBD1 (5 bases). The CDR3 runs 16 residues. V was trimmed by 0 bases and J by 5 bases, leaving 16 bases between them. Per germline, CDR1 MNHEY and CDR2 SVGAGI. This CDR3 reads CASSYSGVGGGTEAFF. In nucleotides, the CDR3 is TGTGCCAGCAGTTACTCCGGGGTGGGTGGGGGGACTGAAGCTTTCTTT.

The chain is built from TRBV30 and TRBJ2-7; 7 bases map to TRBD1. From germline, CDR1 is GTSNPN and CDR2 SVGIG (reference sequence). After removal of 7 bases from V and 2 bases from J, the junction contained 8 bases not matched to a gene. The CDR3 consists of 13 residues. The CDR3, as DNA: TGTGCCTTACATCAGGGGGAGCCCTACGAGCAGTACTTC. Translated: CALHQGEPYEQYF.

This rearrangement joins TRBV6-8 to TRBJ2-5; 9 nucleotides line up with TRBD1. The CDR3 contains 16 residues. Losses at the gene ends were 5 bases for V and 5 bases for J; bases not matched to a gene: 12. Germline lookup yields CDR1 MNHGY and CDR2 SAAAGT. CDR3 sequence: CASSPPIGTGTETQYF. The CDR3 DNA reads as TGTGCCAGCAGTCCTCCGATCGGGACAGGGACGGAGACCCAGTACTTC.

The chain joins TRBV5-4 to TRBJ1-2; the D is unclear. With 0 bases removed from V and 4 bases from J, the gap between germline ends came to 4 bases. Germline lookup yields CDR1 SGHNT and CDR2 YYREEE (reference sequence). The CDR3 extends over 12 amino acids. For the CDR3, the DNA is TGTGCCAGCAGCTTGGAGGGCTATGGCTACACCTTC. Encoded protein: CASSLEGYGYTF.